Listed here is a single TCR beta chain. The target antigen is unknown. Sequenced by immunoSEQ multiplex PCR; TCRdb stores in-frame clones only, minus some. The sample lists about 68,000 clones; around 93% were seen once. These data come from a study of siplizumab effects on memory and regulatory T cells. Study outcomes and limitations: In roughly 75-95% of proliferating CD4+ or CD8+ clones, a naive or memory phenotype could not be assigned. It was never confirmed that proliferating Tregs from siplizumab cultures were suppressive. In siplizumab conditions, mappable alloreactive CD4+ clones averaged 68.8% Treg-derived, against about 27% in controls. Siplizumab significantly lowered the alloreactive sequences that could be traced to unstimulated CD4+ memory cells.

This receptor was identified in a human donor in good health. Sequencing was carried out using CD8+ T cells sorted from blood.

CDR3 in DNA: TGTGCCAGTAGTATAGTGGGGGCGACCACTGAAGCTTTCTTT. Protein: CASSIVGATTEAFF. V is TRBV19 and J is TRBJ1-1; tentatively, D is TRBD1 (6 bases). Trimming left V 1 base short and J 4 bases short, with 10 bases between. The CDR3 has 14 residues. Germline assignment: CDR1 LNHDA and CDR2 SQIVND (reference sequence).